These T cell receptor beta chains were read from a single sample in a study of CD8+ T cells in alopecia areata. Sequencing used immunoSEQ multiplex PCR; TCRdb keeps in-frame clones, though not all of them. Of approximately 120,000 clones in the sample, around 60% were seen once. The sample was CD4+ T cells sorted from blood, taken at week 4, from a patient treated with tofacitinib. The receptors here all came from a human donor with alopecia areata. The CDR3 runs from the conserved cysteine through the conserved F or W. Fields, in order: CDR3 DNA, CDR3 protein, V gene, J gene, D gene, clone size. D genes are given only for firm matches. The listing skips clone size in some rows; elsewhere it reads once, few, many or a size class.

CDR3nt: TGTGCCAGCCTTGTTCCAGATACGCAGTATTTT
CDR3aa: CASLVPDTQYF
v_gene: TRBV2
j_gene: TRBJ2-3
d_gene: NA
abundance: NA

CDR3nt: TGCAGCGTTGAAAAGAGGCGCAGAACTAGCACAGATACGCAGTATTTT
CDR3aa: CSVEKRRRTSTDTQYF
v_gene: TRBV29-1
j_gene: TRBJ2-3
d_gene: NA
abundance: NA

CDR3nt: TGTGCCTGGAGTGTACTGGACAGGGGTCGGGAGACCCAGTACTTC
CDR3aa: CAWSVLDRGRETQYF
v_gene: TRBV30
j_gene: TRBJ2-5
d_gene: TRBD1
abundance: NA

CDR3nt: TGTGCCAGCAGTTTATTTTCGGGCAGGAACTATGGCTACACCTTC
CDR3aa: CASSLFSGRNYGYTF
v_gene: TRBV27
j_gene: TRBJ1-2
d_gene: NA
abundance: NA

CDR3nt: TGTGCCAGCAGTGAAACGGGACAGGGGGTATCACCCCTCCACTTT
CDR3aa: CASSETGQGVSPLHF
v_gene: TRBV25-1
j_gene: TRBJ1-6
d_gene: TRBD1
abundance: NA

CDR3nt: TGTGCCTGGAGTGTAGGGACCTATGGCTACACCTTC
CDR3aa: CAWSVGTYGYTF
v_gene: TRBV30
j_gene: TRBJ1-2
d_gene: NA
abundance: few

CDR3nt: TGTGCCAGCTCACCAGGCACCAACGAGCAGTACTTC
CDR3aa: CASSPGTNEQYF
v_gene: TRBV18
j_gene: TRBJ2-7
d_gene: NA
abundance: few

CDR3nt: TGTGCCAGCTCACCGCCCTCTGGGGCCAACGTCCTGACTTTC
CDR3aa: CASSPPSGANVLTF
v_gene: TRBV18
j_gene: TRBJ2-6
d_gene: NA
abundance: NA

CDR3nt: TGTGCCAGCAGTCTGGGGAGGGCGAGCATTCAGTACTTC
CDR3aa: CASSLGRASIQYF
v_gene: TRBV27
j_gene: TRBJ2-4
d_gene: TRBD2
abundance: NA

CDR3nt: TGTGCCAGCAGGCCCACTAGCGGGGGTACCTACGAGCAGTACTTC
CDR3aa: CASRPTSGGTYEQYF
v_gene: TRBV6-6
j_gene: TRBJ2-7
d_gene: TRBD2
abundance: NA

CDR3nt: TGCAGCGTTGACGCCGAGGCCATTCCAGGGGGCTTTGGCTACACCTTC
CDR3aa: CSVDAEAIPGGFGYTF
v_gene: TRBV29-1
j_gene: TRBJ1-2
d_gene: TRBD1
abundance: NA

CDR3nt: TGTGCCAGCAGGCAGGGTGGTAATTCACCCCTCCACTTT
CDR3aa: CASRQGGNSPLHF
v_gene: TRBV2
j_gene: TRBJ1-6
d_gene: NA
abundance: NA

CDR3nt: TGTGCCAGCAACGGGGGCTATGGCTACACCTTC
CDR3aa: CASNGGYGYTF
v_gene: TRBV2
j_gene: TRBJ1-2
d_gene: NA
abundance: NA

CDR3nt: TGTGCCAGCAGCTGGGGGAAACATTACGAGCAGTACTTC
CDR3aa: CASSWGKHYEQYF
v_gene: TRBV5-6
j_gene: TRBJ2-7
d_gene: NA
abundance: NA

CDR3nt: TGTGCCAGCAGCTTGGGCGAACTAGCGACTTACGAGCAGTACTTC
CDR3aa: CASSLGELATYEQYF
v_gene: TRBV5-6
j_gene: TRBJ2-7
d_gene: TRBD2
abundance: few

CDR3nt: TGTGCCTGGAGTCTCGGGTCAGGGGTAACTGAAGCTTTCTTT
CDR3aa: CAWSLGSGVTEAFF
v_gene: TRBV30
j_gene: TRBJ1-1
d_gene: NA
abundance: few

CDR3nt: TGTGCCAGCAGTTACTCTAACACCCCCGCGGGGGACGAGCAGTACTTC
CDR3aa: CASSYSNTPAGDEQYF
v_gene: TRBV6-5
j_gene: TRBJ2-7
d_gene: TRBD2
abundance: NA

CDR3nt: TGCAGCGCCAGCTGGTTGGGACAGGGGCTTAGGTTGAACACTGAAGCTTTCTTT
CDR3aa: CSASWLGQGLRLNTEAFF
v_gene: TRBV29-1
j_gene: TRBJ1-1
d_gene: TRBD1
abundance: NA

CDR3nt: TGTGCCAGTCTCACCGGCGGGGGACATGGAAACACCATATATTTT
CDR3aa: CASLTGGGHGNTIYF
v_gene: TRBV18
j_gene: TRBJ1-3
d_gene: NA
abundance: few

CDR3nt: TGTGCCAGCAGCCGAACAGGGTCCGATCAGCCCCAGCATTTT
CDR3aa: CASSRTGSDQPQHF
v_gene: TRBV13
j_gene: TRBJ1-5
d_gene: NA
abundance: NA

CDR3nt: TGTGCCAGCAGCAAGGGACTAGCGGACACAGATACGCAGTATTTT
CDR3aa: CASSKGLADTDTQYF
v_gene: TRBV7-2
j_gene: TRBJ2-3
d_gene: TRBD2
abundance: NA

CDR3nt: TGTGCCAGCAGCTTCGGGGGTGGGACTGAAGCTTTCTTT
CDR3aa: CASSFGGGTEAFF
v_gene: TRBV7-2
j_gene: TRBJ1-1
d_gene: NA
abundance: few

CDR3nt: TGTGCCAGCAGTCTGATGGGTCCTTATAGCGGGGGGGTCGGCACAGATACGCAGTATTTT
CDR3aa: CASSLMGPYSGGVGTDTQYF
v_gene: TRBV2
j_gene: TRBJ2-3
d_gene: TRBD2
abundance: few

CDR3nt: TGTGCCAGCAGTCCTTCTGGTCCTCCGCTTAACTATGGCTACACCTTC
CDR3aa: CASSPSGPPLNYGYTF
v_gene: TRBV27
j_gene: TRBJ1-2
d_gene: NA
abundance: NA

CDR3nt: TGTGCCAGCATGGACAGCAACGCCATATATTTT
CDR3aa: CASMDSNAIYF
v_gene: TRBV25-1
j_gene: TRBJ1-3
d_gene: NA
abundance: few

CDR3nt: TGTGCCAGCAGTGAACGGCTAGCGGAAGAGACCCAGTACTTC
CDR3aa: CASSERLAEETQYF
v_gene: TRBV2
j_gene: TRBJ2-5
d_gene: TRBD2
abundance: few

CDR3nt: TGTGCCAGCAGTCCAGGGGGGAGGAACACTGAAGCTTTCTTT
CDR3aa: CASSPGGRNTEAFF
v_gene: TRBV2
j_gene: TRBJ1-1
d_gene: TRBD1
abundance: NA

CDR3nt: TGCAGCGTTGAAGACGACAGGGAAGGGAATCAGCCCCAGCATTTT
CDR3aa: CSVEDDREGNQPQHF
v_gene: TRBV29-1
j_gene: TRBJ1-5
d_gene: TRBD1
abundance: NA

CDR3nt: TGTGCCTGGAGTTGGCGGAGCGGGGAGCTGTTTTTT
CDR3aa: CAWSWRSGELFF
v_gene: TRBV30
j_gene: TRBJ2-2
d_gene: NA
abundance: few

CDR3nt: TGCGCCAGCAGTCCCGGGGCGAGCTCCTACGAGCAGTACTTC
CDR3aa: CASSPGASSYEQYF
v_gene: TRBV5-1
j_gene: TRBJ2-7
d_gene: NA
abundance: NA

CDR3nt: TGTGCCAGCAGCTTAGTCCAGACAAGCGGCTATGGCTACACCTTC
CDR3aa: CASSLVQTSGYGYTF
v_gene: TRBV11-2
j_gene: TRBJ1-2
d_gene: NA
abundance: NA

CDR3nt: TGTGCCAGCAGCCAGCGGCGGGGGTTCGCCTACACCTTC
CDR3aa: CASSQRRGFAYTF
v_gene: TRBV5-4
j_gene: TRBJ1-2
d_gene: NA
abundance: NA

CDR3nt: TGTGCCTATTCGAATCCCGGGGCTTCTGTCAAAAACATTCAGTACTTC
CDR3aa: CAYSNPGASVKNIQYF
v_gene: TRBV30
j_gene: TRBJ2-4
d_gene: NA
abundance: NA

CDR3nt: TGTGCCAGCACCATGGACAGAACTGAAGCTTTCTTT
CDR3aa: CASTMDRTEAFF
v_gene: TRBV5-6
j_gene: TRBJ1-1
d_gene: NA
abundance: once

CDR3nt: TGTGCCAGCAGTGAGTGGGGGGGCGGCCAAGAGACCCAGTACTTC
CDR3aa: CASSEWGGGQETQYF
v_gene: TRBV25-1
j_gene: TRBJ2-5
d_gene: NA
abundance: NA

CDR3nt: TGCGCCAGCAGCTTAGGGAATGGTCCGGCAGATACGCAGTATTTT
CDR3aa: CASSLGNGPADTQYF
v_gene: TRBV5-1
j_gene: TRBJ2-3
d_gene: NA
abundance: NA

CDR3nt: TGCAGCGCCCACCTGGGCTACAATACGCAGTATTTT
CDR3aa: CSAHLGYNTQYF
v_gene: TRBV29-1
j_gene: TRBJ2-3
d_gene: NA
abundance: few

CDR3nt: TGTGCCAGCAGTTACCTAACTAGCGGGAGTGATACGCAGTATTTT
CDR3aa: CASSYLTSGSDTQYF
v_gene: TRBV6-6
j_gene: TRBJ2-3
d_gene: TRBD2
abundance: few

CDR3nt: TGCGCCAGCAGCCAAAATACAGGGATACCTGGAAACACCATATATTTT
CDR3aa: CASSQNTGIPGNTIYF
v_gene: TRBV4-3
j_gene: TRBJ1-3
d_gene: NA
abundance: NA

CDR3nt: TGTGCCAGCAGCGTAGAGGCAGAGACCCAGTACTTC
CDR3aa: CASSVEAETQYF
v_gene: TRBV9
j_gene: TRBJ2-5
d_gene: NA
abundance: few

CDR3nt: TGCAGCGTTGTCCTCGACAGGATTAACACTGAAGCTTTCTTT
CDR3aa: CSVVLDRINTEAFF
v_gene: TRBV29-1
j_gene: TRBJ1-1
d_gene: NA
abundance: NA